These T cell receptor beta chains were read from a single sample in a study of CD8+ T cells in alopecia areata. Only in-frame clones appear in the TCRdb table, and some are missing; sequencing was by immunoSEQ multiplex PCR. This sample has 100,000 to 150,000 clones, with around 50% found just once. The material sequenced was CD4+ T cells sorted from blood, taken at week 0. Receptors were obtained from a human donor with alopecia areata. The CDR3 runs from the conserved cysteine through the conserved F or W. D genes are given only for firm matches. Clone size is not always given. Where it is, it says once, few, many or a class for expanded clones.

.	TRBJ2-4	TRBV15	.	CATSSVGTAFLQYF	TGTGCCACCAGCAGCGTTGGGACCGCGTTCCTTCAGTACTTC
.	TRBJ2-7	TRBV7-8	.	CASSLPPGYEQYF	TGTGCCAGCAGCTTACCCCCCGGGTACGAGCAGTACTTC
.	TRBJ1-4	TRBV7-9	few	CASSLTQAEKLFF	TGTGCCAGCAGCTTAACACAGGCTGAAAAACTGTTTTTT
.	TRBJ2-7	TRBV28	.	CASMNSYLSYEQYF	TGTGCCAGCATGAACAGTTACCTCTCCTACGAGCAGTACTTC
.	TRBJ2-3	TRBV11-2	few	CASRPSADTQYF	TGTGCCAGCAGACCTAGCGCAGATACGCAGTATTTT
TRBD1	TRBJ1-2	TRBV23-1	.	CASSQLIYRGVSSYGYTF	TGCGCCAGCAGTCAACTTATTTACAGGGGTGTCTCCTCATATGGCTACACCTTC
.	TRBJ2-7	TRBV29-1	.	CSASAGGRYEQYF	TGCAGCGCCTCAGCCGGGGGGCGCTACGAGCAGTACTTC
.	TRBJ1-1	TRBV19	once	CASSISGGPNTEAFF	TGTGCCAGTAGTATATCCGGGGGACCGAACACTGAAGCTTTCTTT
.	TRBJ1-1	TRBV30	once	CAWRFGGNTEAFF	TGTGCCTGGAGATTTGGCGGGAACACTGAAGCTTTCTTT
.	TRBJ2-7	TRBV5-1	few	CASSLNSGAYEQYF	TGCGCCAGCAGCTTAAATTCGGGGGCCTACGAGCAGTACTTC
TRBD1	TRBJ1-2	TRBV5-1	.	CASSKGQGARGYTF	TGCGCCAGCAGCAAGGGACAGGGGGCGCGGGGCTACACCTTC
.	TRBJ1-2	TRBV6-5	.	CASSYLDGYTF	TGTGCCAGCAGTTACCTTGATGGCTACACCTTC
TRBD2	TRBJ2-1	TRBV2	.	CASSPPDGGAYNEQFF	TGTGCCAGCAGTCCCCCCGACGGGGGGGCCTACAATGAGCAGTTCTTC
.	TRBJ1-1	TRBV29-1	.	CSVDGREEGTEAFF	TGCAGCGTTGATGGAAGGGAAGAAGGGACTGAAGCTTTCTTT
TRBD2	TRBJ2-7	TRBV5-1	.	CASSSRGGTSGSYEQYF	TGCGCCAGCAGCTCCCGTGGCGGGACTAGCGGCTCCTACGAGCAGTACTTC
.	TRBJ2-3	TRBV4-2	.	CASSRAPQGSGTDTQYF	TGTGCCAGCAGCCGCGCCCCTCAGGGGAGCGGCACAGATACGCAGTATTTT
.	TRBJ1-1	TRBV4-1	.	CASSQDRLNTEAFF	TGCGCCAGCAGCCAAGATCGCCTGAACACTGAAGCTTTCTTT
.	TRBJ2-5	TRBV10-3	.	CAIRQDTQETQYF	TGTGCCATCAGGCAGGACACTCAAGAGACCCAGTACTTC
.	TRBJ2-7	TRBV4-3	.	CASSQDRRQLDYEQYF	TGCGCCAGCAGCCAAGATCGAAGACAACTGGATTACGAGCAGTACTTC
.	TRBJ2-1	TRBV5-1	.	CASSLGSTYNEQFF	TGCGCCAGCAGCTTGGGGAGTACCTACAATGAGCAGTTCTTC
TRBD2	TRBJ2-7	TRBV5-8	.	CASSQKAGGNYEQYF	TGTGCCAGCAGCCAGAAGGCGGGGGGTAACTACGAGCAGTACTTC
.	TRBJ1-6	TRBV25-1	.	CASSNRVFNSPLHF	TGTGCCAGCAGCAACCGGGTCTTTAATTCACCCCTCCACTTT
TRBD2	TRBJ2-2	TRBV9	.	CASSLNPGLAGGGTGELFF	TGTGCCAGCAGCTTGAATCCGGGACTAGCGGGAGGGGGCACCGGGGAGCTGTTTTTT
.	TRBJ2-6	TRBV7-9	.	CASSFRLKGRSSGANVLTF	TGTGCCAGCAGCTTTCGTTTGAAGGGGAGAAGCTCTGGGGCCAACGTCCTGACTTTC
TRBD1	TRBJ1-4	TRBV29-1	.	CSVEEAGTANEKLFF	TGCAGCGTTGAAGAGGCCGGGACAGCTAATGAAAAACTGTTTTTT
TRBD1	TRBJ2-1	TRBV5-5	.	CASSSIPEGTGDNEQFF	TGTGCCAGCAGCTCCATCCCGGAGGGGACAGGGGACAATGAGCAGTTCTTC
TRBD2	TRBJ2-5	TRBV19	.	CASSPTSGRSETQYF	TGTGCCAGTAGTCCGACTAGCGGGAGGTCGGAGACCCAGTACTTC
.	TRBJ2-1	TRBV4-1	few	CASSQENVYNEQFF	TGCGCCAGCAGCCAAGAGAACGTTTACAATGAGCAGTTCTTC
.	TRBJ1-5	TRBV6-1	.	CASRAPNQPQHF	TGTGCCAGCAGAGCTCCGAATCAGCCCCAGCATTTT
.	TRBJ1-1	TRBV7-8	.	CASSLATPRNTEAFF	TGTGCCAGCAGCTTAGCCACTCCAAGGAACACTGAAGCTTTCTTT
.	TRBJ2-5	TRBV6-5	few	CASSRGRVAETQYF	TGTGCCAGCAGCCGGGGACGGGTCGCAGAGACCCAGTACTTC
.	TRBJ2-2	TRBV15	.	CATSRDPTGELFF	TGTGCCACCAGCAGAGATCCAACCGGGGAGCTGTTTTTT
.	TRBJ2-7	TRBV28	few	CASSLPGYEQYF	TGTGCCAGCAGTTTGCCGGGCTACGAGCAGTACTTC
.	TRBJ1-1	TRBV9	.	CASSVGDTEAFF	TGTGCCAGCAGCGTAGGGGACACTGAAGCTTTCTTT
.	TRBJ1-5	TRBV6-1	.	CASSGFPSNQPQHF	TGTGCCAGCAGTGGGTTTCCTAGCAATCAGCCCCAGCATTTT
.	TRBJ2-7	TRBV2	few	CASSEDNTYEQYF	TGTGCCAGCAGTGAAGATAACACCTACGAGCAGTACTTC
.	TRBJ2-2	TRBV5-1	once	CASNPMVQANTGELFF	TGCGCCAGCAACCCCATGGTACAGGCGAACACCGGGGAGCTGTTTTTT
TRBD1	TRBJ2-2	TRBV15	.	CATSRPGQGTGELFF	TGTGCCACCAGCAGACCCGGACAGGGTACCGGGGAGCTGTTTTTT
.	TRBJ2-5	TRBV28	few	CASSLLTMYQETQYF	TGTGCCAGCAGTTTACTTACTATGTACCAAGAGACCCAGTACTTC
.	TRBJ1-5	TRBV18	once	CASSPPGGGLNQPQHF	TGTGCCAGCTCACCACCTGGGGGGGGGCTCAATCAGCCCCAGCATTTT
.	TRBJ1-6	TRBV6-5	.	CASRTGRSPLHF	TGTGCCAGCCGAACGGGGCGTTCACCCCTCCACTTT